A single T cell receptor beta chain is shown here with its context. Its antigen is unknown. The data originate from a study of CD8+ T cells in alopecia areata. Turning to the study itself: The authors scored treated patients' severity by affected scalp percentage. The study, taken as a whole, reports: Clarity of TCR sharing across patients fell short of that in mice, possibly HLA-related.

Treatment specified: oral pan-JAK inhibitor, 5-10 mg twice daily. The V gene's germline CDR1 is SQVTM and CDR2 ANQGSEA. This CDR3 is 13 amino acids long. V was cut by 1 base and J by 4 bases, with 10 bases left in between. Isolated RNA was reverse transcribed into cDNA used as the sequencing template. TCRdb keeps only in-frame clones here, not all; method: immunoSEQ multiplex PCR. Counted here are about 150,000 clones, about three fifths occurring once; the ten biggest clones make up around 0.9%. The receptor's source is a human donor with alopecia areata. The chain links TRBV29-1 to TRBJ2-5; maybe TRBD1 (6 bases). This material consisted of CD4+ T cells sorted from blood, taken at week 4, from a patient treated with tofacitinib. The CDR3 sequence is CSVEGRDTETQYF. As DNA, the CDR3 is TGCAGCGTTGAAGGAAGGGACACAGAGACCCAGTACTTC.